This entry describes one T cell receptor (beta chain). Its antigen is unknown. This entry belongs to a study of cytomegalovirus exposure and HLA in healthy donors. General study results and limits: It was likely that a cluster of highly shared sequence variants was a sequencing artifact.

V shed 7 bases and J shed 9 bases, with 22 bases lying between them. The CDR3 has 15 amino acids. Germline CDR1 reads MDHEN; CDR2 reads SYDVKM. Vbeta (60) and Jbeta (13) primers were used in the PCR. Produced via immunoSEQ multiplex PCR; TCRdb's table is partial and in-frame only. The sample includes some 97,000 clones, around 84% of them seen just once. This sequence was found in a woman younger than 30 in good health and CMV-seronegative. This chain links TRBV28 with TRBJ2-1; possible D gene TRBD2, 5 bases. The sequencing sample was made of PBMCs. The CDR3, as DNA: TGTGCCAGCACCCTTGGCGGGCTTTTCGGAGGTGAGCAGTTCTTC. Residues: CASTLGGLFGGEQFF. The variable domain in full, completed from reference TRBV28 and TRBJ2-1, reads DVKVTQSSRYLVKRTGEKVFLECVQDMDHENMFWYRQDPGLGLRLIYFSYDVKMKEKGDIPEGYSVSREKKERFSLILESASTNQTSMYLCASTLGGLFGGEQFFGPGTRLTVL.